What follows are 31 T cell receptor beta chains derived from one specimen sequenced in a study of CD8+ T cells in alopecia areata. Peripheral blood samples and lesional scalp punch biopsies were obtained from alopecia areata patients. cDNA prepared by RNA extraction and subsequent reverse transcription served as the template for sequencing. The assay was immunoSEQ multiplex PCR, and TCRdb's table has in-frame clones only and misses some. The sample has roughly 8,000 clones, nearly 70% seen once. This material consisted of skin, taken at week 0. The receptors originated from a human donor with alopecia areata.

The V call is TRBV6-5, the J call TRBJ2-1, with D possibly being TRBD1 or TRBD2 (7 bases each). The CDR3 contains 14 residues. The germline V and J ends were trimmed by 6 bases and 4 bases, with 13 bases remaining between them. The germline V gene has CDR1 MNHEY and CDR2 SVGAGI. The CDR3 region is CASRGEGAYNEQFF. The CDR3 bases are TGTGCCAGCAGGGGGGAGGGGGCGTACAATGAGCAGTTCTTC.

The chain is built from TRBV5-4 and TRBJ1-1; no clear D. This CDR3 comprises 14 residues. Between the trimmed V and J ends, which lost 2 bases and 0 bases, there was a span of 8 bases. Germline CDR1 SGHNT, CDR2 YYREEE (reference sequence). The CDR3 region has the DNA TGTGCCAGCAGCTTAGGAAGGGTGAACACTGAAGCTTTCTTT. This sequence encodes CASSLGRVNTEAFF.

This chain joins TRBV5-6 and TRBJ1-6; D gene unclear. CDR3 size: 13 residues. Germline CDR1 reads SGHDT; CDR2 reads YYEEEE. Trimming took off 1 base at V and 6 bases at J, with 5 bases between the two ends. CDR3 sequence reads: CASSLSPNSPLHF. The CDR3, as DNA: TGTGCCAGCAGCTTGTCCCCTAATTCACCCCTCCACTTT. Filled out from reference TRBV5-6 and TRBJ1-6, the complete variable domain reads DAGVTQSPTHLIKTRGQQVTLRCSPKSGHDTVSWYQQALGQGPQFIFQYYEEEERQRGNFPDRFSGHQFPNYSSELNVNALLLGDSALYLCASSLSPNSPLHFGNGTRLTVT.

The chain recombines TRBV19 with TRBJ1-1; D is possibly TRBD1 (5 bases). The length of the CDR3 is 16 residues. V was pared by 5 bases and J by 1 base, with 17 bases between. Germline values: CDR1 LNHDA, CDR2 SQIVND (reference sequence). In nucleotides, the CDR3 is TGTGCCAGTAGTCTAGGGGAGTTACTACCGAACACTGAAGCTTTCTTT. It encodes CASSLGELLPNTEAFF.

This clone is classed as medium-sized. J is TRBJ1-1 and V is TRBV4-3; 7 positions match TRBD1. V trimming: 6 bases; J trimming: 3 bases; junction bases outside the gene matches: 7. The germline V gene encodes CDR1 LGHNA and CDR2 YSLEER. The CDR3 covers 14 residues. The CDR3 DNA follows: TGCGCCAGCAGTCCAGGGGGTTGGGACACTGAAGCTTTCTTT. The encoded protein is CASSPGGWDTEAFF.

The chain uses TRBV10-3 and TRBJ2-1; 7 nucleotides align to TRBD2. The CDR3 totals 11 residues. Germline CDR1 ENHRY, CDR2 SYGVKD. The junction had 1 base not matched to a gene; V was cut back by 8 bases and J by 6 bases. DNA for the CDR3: TGTGCCATCGGGGGGGGCAATGAGCAGTTCTTC. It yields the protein CAIGGGNEQFF.

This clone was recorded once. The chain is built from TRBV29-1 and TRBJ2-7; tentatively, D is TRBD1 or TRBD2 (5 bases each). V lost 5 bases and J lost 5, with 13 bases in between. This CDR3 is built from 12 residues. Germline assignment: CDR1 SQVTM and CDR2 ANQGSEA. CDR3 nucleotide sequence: TGCAGCGTTAAGGATGGGACCCACGAGCAGTACTTC. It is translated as CSVKDGTHEQYF.

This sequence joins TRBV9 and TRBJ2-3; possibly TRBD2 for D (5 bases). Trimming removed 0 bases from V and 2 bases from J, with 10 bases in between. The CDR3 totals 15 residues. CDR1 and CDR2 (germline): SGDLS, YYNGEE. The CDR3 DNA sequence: TGTGCCAGCAGCGTAGGCCGAGCGGTCACAGATACGCAGTATTTT. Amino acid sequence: CASSVGRAVTDTQYF.

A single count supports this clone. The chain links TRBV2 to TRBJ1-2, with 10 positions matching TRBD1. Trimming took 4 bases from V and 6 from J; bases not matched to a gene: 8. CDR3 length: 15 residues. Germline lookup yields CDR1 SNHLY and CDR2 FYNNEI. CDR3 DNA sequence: TGTGCCAGCAGTGCCCGGGACAGGGGCTATGATGGCTACACCTTC. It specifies CASSARDRGYDGYTF. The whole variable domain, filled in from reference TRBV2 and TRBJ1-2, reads EPEVTQTPSHQVTQMGQEVILRCVPISNHLYFYWYRQILGQKVEFLVSFYNNEISEKSEIFDDQFSVERPDGSNFTLKIRSTKLEDSAMYFCASSARDRGYDGYTFGSGTRLTVV.

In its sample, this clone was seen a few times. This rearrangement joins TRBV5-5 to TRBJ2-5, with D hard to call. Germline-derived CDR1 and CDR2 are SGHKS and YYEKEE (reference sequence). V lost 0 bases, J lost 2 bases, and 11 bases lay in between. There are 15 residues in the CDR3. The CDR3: CASSLAGSSQETQYF. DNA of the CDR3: TGTGCCAGCAGCTTGGCGGGCAGCTCACAAGAGACCCAGTACTTC.

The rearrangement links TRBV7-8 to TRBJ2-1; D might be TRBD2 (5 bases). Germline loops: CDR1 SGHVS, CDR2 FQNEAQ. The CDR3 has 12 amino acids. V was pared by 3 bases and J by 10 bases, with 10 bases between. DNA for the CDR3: TGTGCCAGCAGCTTTCTTCGCGGGGAGCAGTTCTTC. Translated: CASSFLRGEQFF.

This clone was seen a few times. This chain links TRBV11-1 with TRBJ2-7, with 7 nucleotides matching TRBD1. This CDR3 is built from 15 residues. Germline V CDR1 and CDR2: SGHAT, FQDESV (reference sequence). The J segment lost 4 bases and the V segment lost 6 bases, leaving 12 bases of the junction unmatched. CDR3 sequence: CASRFSSGQLYEQYF. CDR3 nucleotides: TGTGCCAGCAGGTTCAGTTCGGGACAGCTTTACGAGCAGTACTTC.

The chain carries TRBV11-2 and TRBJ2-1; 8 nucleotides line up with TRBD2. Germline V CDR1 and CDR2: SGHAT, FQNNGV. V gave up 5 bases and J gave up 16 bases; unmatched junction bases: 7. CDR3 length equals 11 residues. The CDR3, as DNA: TGTGCCAGCAGCGCGGGGACTAGAGGTTTCTTC. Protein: CASSAGTRGFF.

Here the CDR3 reads CASSFKPIETQYF. CDR3 nucleotide sequence: TGCGCCAGCAGCTTCAAACCAATAGAGACCCAGTACTTC. This chain joins TRBV5-1 and TRBJ2-5; no definite D call. CDR3 length: 13 amino acids. Germline V gene sequence: CDR1 SGHRS, CDR2 YFSETQ. V was shortened by 2 bases and J by 4 bases, with 9 bases between the two germline ends.

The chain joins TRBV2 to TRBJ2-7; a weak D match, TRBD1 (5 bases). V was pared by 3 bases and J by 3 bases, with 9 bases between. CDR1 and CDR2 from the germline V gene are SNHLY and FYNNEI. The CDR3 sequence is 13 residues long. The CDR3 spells CASSDDSSYEQYF. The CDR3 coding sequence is TGTGCCAGCAGTGACGACAGTAGCTACGAGCAGTACTTC.

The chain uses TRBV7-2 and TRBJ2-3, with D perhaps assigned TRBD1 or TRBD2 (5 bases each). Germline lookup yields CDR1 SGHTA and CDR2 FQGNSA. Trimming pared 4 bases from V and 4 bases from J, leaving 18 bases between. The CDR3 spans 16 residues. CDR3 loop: CASSSGLGVGSDTQYF. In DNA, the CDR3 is TGTGCCAGCAGCTCCGGGCTGGGGGTGGGCTCAGATACGCAGTATTTT.

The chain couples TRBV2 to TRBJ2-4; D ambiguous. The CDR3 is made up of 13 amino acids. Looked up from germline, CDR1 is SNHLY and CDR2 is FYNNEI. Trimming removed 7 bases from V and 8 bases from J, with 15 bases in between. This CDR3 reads CASKMRVVDIQYF. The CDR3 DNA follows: TGTGCCAGCAAGATGAGAGTGGTAGACATTCAGTACTTC.

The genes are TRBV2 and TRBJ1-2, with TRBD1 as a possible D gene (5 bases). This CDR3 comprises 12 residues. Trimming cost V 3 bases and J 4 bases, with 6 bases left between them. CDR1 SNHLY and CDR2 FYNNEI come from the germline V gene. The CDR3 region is CASSEGTYGYTF. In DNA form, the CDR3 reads TGTGCCAGCAGTGAGGGGACCTATGGCTACACCTTC.

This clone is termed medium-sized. DNA for the CDR3: TGTGCCAGCTCACCACTCCAGCGGGGGAACACAGATACGCAGTATTTT. This sequence encodes CASSPLQRGNTDTQYF. The chain carries TRBV18 and TRBJ2-3; TRBD2 matches at 8 bases. The CDR3 extends over 16 amino acids. Trimming at V came to 1 base and at J to 2 bases, leaving 5 bases not matched to a gene. Germline-derived CDR1 and CDR2 are KGHSH and LQKENI.

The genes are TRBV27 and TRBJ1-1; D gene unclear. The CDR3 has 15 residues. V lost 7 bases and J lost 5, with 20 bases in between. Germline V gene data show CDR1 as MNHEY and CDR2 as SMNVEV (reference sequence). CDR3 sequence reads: CASTSVSRARTEAFF. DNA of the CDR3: TGTGCCAGCACCTCTGTTTCGCGGGCGCGTACTGAAGCTTTCTTT.

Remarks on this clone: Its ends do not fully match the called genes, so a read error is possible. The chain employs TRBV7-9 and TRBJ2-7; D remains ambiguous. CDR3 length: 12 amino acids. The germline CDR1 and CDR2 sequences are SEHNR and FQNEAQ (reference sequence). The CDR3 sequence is CASSLSVVKLDF. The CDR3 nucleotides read TGTGCCAGCAGCTTAAGTGTTGTCAAACTCGACTTC.

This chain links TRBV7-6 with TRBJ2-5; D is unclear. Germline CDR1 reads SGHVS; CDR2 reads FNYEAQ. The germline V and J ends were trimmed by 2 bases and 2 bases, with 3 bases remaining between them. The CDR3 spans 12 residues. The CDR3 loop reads CASSLYQETQYF. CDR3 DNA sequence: TGTGCCAGCAGCTTATATCAAGAGACCCAGTACTTC.

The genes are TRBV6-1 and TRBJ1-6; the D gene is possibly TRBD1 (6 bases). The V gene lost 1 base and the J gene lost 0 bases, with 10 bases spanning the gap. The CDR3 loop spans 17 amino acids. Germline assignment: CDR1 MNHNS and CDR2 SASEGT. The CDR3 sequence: CASSEGGQSSYNSPLHF. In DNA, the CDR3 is TGTGCCAGCAGTGAAGGGGGACAAAGCTCCTATAATTCACCCCTCCACTTT.

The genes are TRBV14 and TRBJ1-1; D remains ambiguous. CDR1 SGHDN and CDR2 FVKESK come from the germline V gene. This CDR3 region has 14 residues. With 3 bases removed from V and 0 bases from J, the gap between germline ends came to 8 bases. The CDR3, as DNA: TGTGCCAGCAGCCATGGACCGATGAACACTGAAGCTTTCTTT. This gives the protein CASSHGPMNTEAFF.

The CDR3 DNA sequence: TGCGCCAGCAGCCAAGATTACGGACACCAGTTCCGCTCCTACGAGCAGTACTTC. It specifies CASSQDYGHQFRSYEQYF. This rearrangement joins TRBV4-3 to TRBJ2-7, with D tentatively TRBD1 (5 bases). V gave up 0 bases and J gave up 0 bases, with 18 bases separating them. CDR1 and CDR2 (germline): LGHNA, YSLEER. The CDR3 covers 18 residues.

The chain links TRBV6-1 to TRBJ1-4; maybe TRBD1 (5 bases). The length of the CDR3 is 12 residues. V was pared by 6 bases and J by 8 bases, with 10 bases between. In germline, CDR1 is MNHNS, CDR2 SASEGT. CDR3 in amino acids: CASSQGREKLFF. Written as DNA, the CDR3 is TGTGCCAGCAGCCAGGGTCGGGAAAAACTGTTTTTT.

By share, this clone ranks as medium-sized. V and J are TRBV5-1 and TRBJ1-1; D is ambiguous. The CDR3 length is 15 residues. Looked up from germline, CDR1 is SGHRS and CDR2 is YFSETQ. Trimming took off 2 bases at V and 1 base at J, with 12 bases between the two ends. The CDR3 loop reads CASSLNVGENTEAFF. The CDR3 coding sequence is TGCGCCAGCAGCTTAAACGTCGGTGAGAACACTGAAGCTTTCTTT.

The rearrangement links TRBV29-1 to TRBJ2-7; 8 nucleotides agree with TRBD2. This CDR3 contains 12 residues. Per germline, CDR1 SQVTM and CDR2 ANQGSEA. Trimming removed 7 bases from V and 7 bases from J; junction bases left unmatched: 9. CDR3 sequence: CSARGGKGEQYF. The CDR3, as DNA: TGCAGCGCCCGCGGGGGGAAAGGGGAGCAGTACTTC.

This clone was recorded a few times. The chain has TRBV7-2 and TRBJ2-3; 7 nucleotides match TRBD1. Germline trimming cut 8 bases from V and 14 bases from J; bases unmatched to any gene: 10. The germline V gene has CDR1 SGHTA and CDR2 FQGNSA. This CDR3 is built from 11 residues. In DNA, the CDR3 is TGTGCCAGCTTAAGACAGGGCGTTCTGTATTTT. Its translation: CASLRQGVLYF.

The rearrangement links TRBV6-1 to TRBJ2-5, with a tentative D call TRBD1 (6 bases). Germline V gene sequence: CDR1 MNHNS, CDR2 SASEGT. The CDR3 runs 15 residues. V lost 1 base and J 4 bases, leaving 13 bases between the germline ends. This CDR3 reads CASSEVEGVGETQYF. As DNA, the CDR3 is TGTGCCAGCAGTGAAGTTGAGGGGGTGGGAGAGACCCAGTACTTC.

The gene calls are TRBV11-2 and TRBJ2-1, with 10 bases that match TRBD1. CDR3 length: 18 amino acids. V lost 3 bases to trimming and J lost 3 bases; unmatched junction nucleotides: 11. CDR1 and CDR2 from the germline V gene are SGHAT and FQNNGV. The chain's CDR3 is CASSFPGQGFRVYNEQFF. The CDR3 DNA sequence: TGTGCCAGCAGCTTCCCGGGACAGGGGTTTAGAGTCTACAATGAGCAGTTCTTC.